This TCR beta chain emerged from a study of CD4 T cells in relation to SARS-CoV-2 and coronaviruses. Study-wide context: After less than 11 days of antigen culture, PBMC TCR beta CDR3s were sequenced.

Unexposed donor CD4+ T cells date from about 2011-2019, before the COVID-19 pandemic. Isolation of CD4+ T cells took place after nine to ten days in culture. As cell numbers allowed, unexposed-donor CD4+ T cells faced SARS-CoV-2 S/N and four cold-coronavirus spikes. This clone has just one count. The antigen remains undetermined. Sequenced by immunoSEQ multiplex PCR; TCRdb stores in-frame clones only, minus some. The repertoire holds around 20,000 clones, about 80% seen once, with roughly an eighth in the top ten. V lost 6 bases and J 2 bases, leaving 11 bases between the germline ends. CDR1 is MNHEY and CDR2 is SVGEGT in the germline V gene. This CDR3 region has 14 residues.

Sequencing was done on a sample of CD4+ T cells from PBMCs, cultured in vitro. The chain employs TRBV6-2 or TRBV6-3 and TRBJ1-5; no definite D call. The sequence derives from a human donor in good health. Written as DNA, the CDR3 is TGTGCCAGCAGCCGCCAGGTGGGCAATCAGCCCCAGCATTTT. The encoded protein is CASSRQVGNQPQHF.